A single sample gave rise to the 27 T cell receptor beta chains below, sequenced in a study of siplizumab effects on memory and regulatory T cells. Produced via immunoSEQ multiplex PCR; TCRdb's table is partial and in-frame only. The sample yields approximately 120,000 clones, 90% to 95% seen once. Input material: non-Treg CD4+ T cells sorted from blood. The origin of the receptors is a human donor in good health.

This clone has just a few counts. The chain has TRBV7-7 and TRBJ1-2, with D hard to call. CDR1 is SSHAT and CDR2 is FNYEAQ in the germline V gene (reference sequence). This CDR3 region has 12 residues. Between the trimmed V and J ends, which lost 5 bases and 8 bases, there was a span of 12 bases. The CDR3 sequence: CASSLGLDGYTF. CDR3 sequence (DNA): TGTGCCAGCAGCCTGGGCCTGGACGGCTACACCTTC. Supplemented by reference TRBV7-7 and TRBJ1-2, the full variable domain reads GAGVSQSPRYKVTKRGQDVTLRCDPISSHATLYWYQQALGQGPEFLTYFNYEAQPDKSGLPSDRFSAERPEGSISTLTIQRTEQRDSAMYRCASSLGLDGYTFGSGTRLTVV.

This chain connects TRBV5-6 to TRBJ1-2, with TRBD1 identical over 7 bases. V shed 0 bases, J shed 8 bases, and the junction held 4 bases outside the gene matches. The CDR3 length is 13 residues. CDR1 SGHDT and CDR2 YYEEEE come from the germline V gene. CDR3 in DNA: TGTGCCAGCAGCTTGGACAGGGGAAGAGGCTACACCTTC. Translated: CASSLDRGRGYTF. Looking up the rest from reference TRBV5-6 and TRBJ1-2 gives the full variable domain: DAGVTQSPTHLIKTRGQQVTLRCSPKSGHDTVSWYQQALGQGPQFIFQYYEEEERQRGNFPDRFSGHQFPNYSSELNVNALLLGDSALYLCASSLDRGRGYTFGSGTRLTVV.

V usage is TRBV5-1 and J usage is TRBJ2-1, with 9 bases fitting TRBD2. This CDR3 comprises 15 residues. Germline assignment: CDR1 SGHRS and CDR2 YFSETQ. The junction had 4 bases not matched to a gene; V was cut back by 5 bases and J by 1 base. The CDR3 here is CASSYLAGSYNEQFF. CDR3 DNA: TGCGCCAGCAGTTATCTAGCGGGGTCCTACAATGAGCAGTTCTTC.

The chain uses TRBV5-4 and TRBJ1-1, with 7 bases matching TRBD1. Germline V CDR1 and CDR2: SGHNT, YYREEE (reference sequence). The CDR3 spans 15 residues. V gave up 0 bases and J gave up 4 bases; unmatched junction bases: 6. This chain's CDR3 is CASSLAPGGGTEAFF. As DNA, the CDR3 is TGTGCCAGCAGCTTGGCCCCAGGGGGTGGCACTGAAGCTTTCTTT.

J is TRBJ1-2 and V is TRBV28; TRBD1 might be the D (5 bases). The germline V gene has CDR1 MDHEN and CDR2 SYDVKM. Trimming took 11 bases from V and 0 from J, leaving 10 bases between them. The CDR3 runs 12 residues. The CDR3 here is CAGSGTNYGYTF. In DNA, the CDR3 is TGTGCCGGGTCAGGGACTAACTATGGCTACACCTTC.

The V call is TRBV4-1, the J call TRBJ2-2; TRBD1 matches 11 bases. After removal of 3 bases from V and 0 bases from J, the junction contained 0 bases not matched to a gene. Germline lookup yields CDR1 MGHRA and CDR2 YSYEKL. The CDR3 is 16 amino acids. The chain's CDR3 is CASSQGQGANTGELFF. DNA for the CDR3: TGCGCCAGCAGCCAGGGACAGGGGGCGAACACCGGGGAGCTGTTTTTT.

The chain has TRBV19 and TRBJ1-5; D unclear. The V and J ends lost 3 bases and 4 bases respectively, with 13 bases between them. The CDR3 has 15 amino acids. CDR1 LNHDA and CDR2 SQIVND come from the germline V gene (reference sequence). The CDR3 region is CASSIIGGGNQPQHF. For the CDR3, the DNA is TGTGCCAGTAGTATTATCGGTGGCGGGAATCAGCCCCAGCATTTT.

This chain joins TRBV2 and TRBJ1-1; the D gene is possibly TRBD1 (6 bases). The CDR3 has 11 residues. Trimming pared 9 bases from V and 8 bases from J, leaving 13 bases between. Germline CDR1 is SNHLY and CDR2 is FYNNEI. The CDR3 bases are TGTGCCAGTTACGGGACACCCGAAGCTTTCTTT. Its protein is CASYGTPEAFF.

J is TRBJ2-7 and V is TRBV20-1; D unclear. Trimming took 3 bases from V and 3 from J, leaving 6 bases between them. The germline CDR1 and CDR2 sequences are DFQATT and SNEGSKA (reference sequence). This CDR3 is 11 amino acids long. The CDR3 region is CSASHDYEQYF. The CDR3 nucleotides read TGCAGTGCTAGCCATGACTACGAGCAGTACTTC.

V usage is TRBV6-1 and J usage is TRBJ1-5; TRBD1 matches at 10 bases. CDR1 is MNHNS, CDR2 SASEGT, per germline. CDR3 size: 14 residues. With V trimmed by 3 bases and J by 6 bases, 2 bases remained unmatched. The chain's CDR3 is CASSDGQGGQPQHF. The CDR3 DNA follows: TGTGCCAGCAGTGACGGACAGGGGGGTCAGCCCCAGCATTTT.

This chain joins TRBV5-1 and TRBJ1-5; possible D gene TRBD1, 5 bases. Germline CDR1 is SGHRS and CDR2 is YFSETQ. V was trimmed by 2 bases and J by 4 bases, leaving 7 bases between them. The CDR3 has 13 residues. The DNA for the CDR3 is TGCGCCAGCAGCTTTGACAGTAATCAGCCCCAGCATTTT. Translated: CASSFDSNQPQHF.

This rearrangement joins TRBV2 to TRBJ2-5; TRBD1 agrees at 10 bases. Germline V gives CDR1 SNHLY, CDR2 FYNNEI. This CDR3 contains 14 residues. V shed 7 bases, J shed 4 bases, and the junction held 6 bases outside the gene matches. CDR3 protein: CASTRQGAGETQYF. The CDR3 nucleotides read TGTGCCAGCACCAGACAGGGGGCGGGAGAGACCCAGTACTTC.

V usage is TRBV6-5 and J usage is TRBJ1-5, with unresolved D. Germline-derived CDR1 and CDR2 are MNHEY and SVGAGI. Trimming left V 5 bases short and J 9 bases short, with 20 bases between. The CDR3 sequence is 15 residues long. The CDR3 sequence: CASSPTANLWGPQHF. The CDR3 nucleotides are TGTGCCAGCAGTCCCACGGCCAACTTATGGGGGCCCCAGCATTTT.

This clone occurred once. The chain combines TRBV5-1 with TRBJ2-3; D possibly matches TRBD1 or TRBD2 (7 bases each). V lost 4 bases, J lost 5 bases, and 17 bases lay in between. CDR1 is SGHRS and CDR2 is YFSETQ in the germline V gene. The CDR3 consists of 15 residues. The CDR3, as DNA: TGCGCCAGCAGCCCAAGGGAGGGGGCAAGAGATACGCAGTATTTT. This gives the protein CASSPREGARDTQYF.

The chain combines TRBV6-6 with TRBJ2-5; D is uncertain. Between the trimmed V and J ends, which lost 7 bases and 9 bases, there was a span of 18 bases. The CDR3 runs 13 residues. The germline V gene has CDR1 MNHNY and CDR2 SVGAGI (reference sequence). The CDR3: CASTRALVTAQYF. The CDR3 DNA is TGTGCCAGCACCCGGGCCCTTGTGACCGCCCAGTACTTC.

The rearrangement links TRBV11-2 to TRBJ2-3; unclear D gene. The CDR3 is made up of 14 amino acids. Germline assignment: CDR1 SGHAT and CDR2 FQNNGV. Trimming took off 5 bases at V and 6 bases at J, with 15 bases between the two ends. Here the CDR3 DNA reads TGTGCCAGCAGCAAGAGGACCCTGCCGGATACGCAGTATTTT. Encoded protein: CASSKRTLPDTQYF.

This clone has just one count. The chain uses TRBV6-1 and TRBJ2-7, with 9 bases fitting TRBD1. V shed 7 bases, J shed 1 base, and the junction held 8 bases outside the gene matches. The CDR3 extends over 15 amino acids. Germline lookup yields CDR1 MNHNS and CDR2 SASEGT. The CDR3 sequence: CASTIGTGSSYEQYF. CDR3 DNA: TGTGCCAGCACCATCGGGACAGGGAGTTCCTACGAGCAGTACTTC.

This rearrangement joins TRBV28 to TRBJ1-2, with 8 bases fitting TRBD1. Trimming removed 6 bases from V and 4 bases from J; junction bases left unmatched: 10. Germline lookup yields CDR1 MDHEN and CDR2 SYDVKM. CDR3 size: 15 residues. In DNA, the CDR3 is TGTGCCAGCAGACATACGGGACAGGCTCCCTATGGCTACACCTTC. This sequence encodes CASRHTGQAPYGYTF.

The chain combines TRBV21-1 with TRBJ2-7; the D call in the table, TRBD1, was not verified against the DNA. TRBV21-1 is a listed pseudogene. There are 13 residues in the CDR3. For the CDR3, the DNA is TGTGCCAGCAACGGGACAGGGTACTACGAGCAGTACTTC. Translated: CASNGTGYYEQYF.

The DNA of the CDR3 is TGTGCCAGCAGCGATTGGGGGAGTCAGCCCCAGCATTTT. Protein: CASSDWGSQPQHF. This rearrangement joins TRBV7-2 to TRBJ1-5; the D gene is possibly TRBD1 (5 bases). The CDR3 consists of 13 residues. The germline gives CDR1 SGHTA, CDR2 FQGNSA. The V end lost 5 bases, the J end lost 6 bases, and 11 bases lay between the germline ends.

The V and J genes are TRBV6-6 and TRBJ2-7; D is perhaps TRBD2 (6 bases). The CDR3 loop spans 13 amino acids. Germline V CDR1 and CDR2: MNHNY, SVGAGI (reference sequence). V lost 2 bases, J lost 4 bases, and 9 bases lay in between. The CDR3 loop is CASSYIGGYEQYF. The CDR3 coding sequence is TGTGCCAGCAGTTACATCGGGGGTTACGAGCAGTACTTC.

This clone showed up just once. The chain has TRBV11-1 and TRBJ2-5, with 9 positions matching TRBD1. The germline CDR1 and CDR2 sequences are SGHAT and FQDESV (reference sequence). Trimming removed 2 bases from V and 5 bases from J; junction bases left unmatched: 3. The CDR3 length is 14 residues. DNA of the CDR3: TGTGCCAGCAGCTTAACAGGGGGCTTGGAGACCCAGTACTTC. Residues: CASSLTGGLETQYF.

The V and J genes are TRBV11-2 and TRBJ2-5; a weak D match, TRBD1 (5 bases). Germline CDR1 reads SGHAT; CDR2 reads FQNNGV. V lost 5 bases and J lost 2, with 18 bases in between. CDR3 length equals 16 residues. CDR3 region: CASSGAIRVLQETQYF. The CDR3 DNA sequence: TGTGCCAGCAGCGGAGCGATCAGGGTATTGCAAGAGACCCAGTACTTC.

This clone appeared a single time. The chain recombines TRBV5-4 with TRBJ2-1, with 9 bases aligning to TRBD2. The length of the CDR3 is 16 residues. The trim removed 0 bases at V and 3 bases at J, leaving 4 bases unmatched. The germline gives CDR1 SGHNT, CDR2 YYREEE (reference sequence). The CDR3 reads CASSLVISGGYNEQFF. CDR3 bases: TGTGCCAGCAGCTTGGTAATTAGCGGGGGCTACAATGAGCAGTTCTTC.

This rearrangement joins TRBV27 to TRBJ1-1; tentative D call: TRBD1 (5 bases). The V and J ends lost 3 bases and 3 bases respectively, with 8 bases between them. The CDR3 extends over 13 amino acids. From germline, CDR1 is MNHEY and CDR2 SMNVEV (reference sequence). The CDR3 protein is CASSFTGDTEAFF. The CDR3 coding sequence is TGTGCCAGCAGTTTCACGGGGGACACTGAAGCTTTCTTT.

The rearrangement links TRBV4-1 to TRBJ2-4; TRBD1 or TRBD2 may be the D gene (6 bases each). The V and J ends lost 4 bases and 8 bases respectively, with 21 bases between them. This CDR3 comprises 16 residues. Germline CDR1 MGHRA, CDR2 YSYEKL. The CDR3 region has the DNA TGCGCCAGCAGCCGCCTTTGGGGGGACGAGGGGGACATTCAGTACTTC. It yields the protein CASSRLWGDEGDIQYF.

The chain uses TRBV9 and TRBJ2-4; the D gene is possibly TRBD1 (5 bases). CDR3 size: 15 residues. Germline V CDR1 and CDR2: SGDLS, YYNGEE. With 3 bases removed from V and 0 bases from J, the gap between germline ends came to 10 bases. CDR3 sequence (DNA): TGTGCCAGCAGCGCCGAAACAGGAGCCAAAAACATTCAGTACTTC. Translation gives CASSAETGAKNIQYF.